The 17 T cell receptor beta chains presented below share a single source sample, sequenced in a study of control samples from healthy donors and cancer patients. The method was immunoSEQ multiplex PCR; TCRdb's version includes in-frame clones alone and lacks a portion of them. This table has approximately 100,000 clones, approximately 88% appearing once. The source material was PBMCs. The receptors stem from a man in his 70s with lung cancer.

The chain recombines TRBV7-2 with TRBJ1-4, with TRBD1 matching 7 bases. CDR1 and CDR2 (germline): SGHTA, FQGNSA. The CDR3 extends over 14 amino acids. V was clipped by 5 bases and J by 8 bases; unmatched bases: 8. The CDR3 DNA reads TGTGCCAGCAGCGTACTAGGGACAGCAGAAAAACTGTTTTTT. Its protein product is CASSVLGTAEKLFF.

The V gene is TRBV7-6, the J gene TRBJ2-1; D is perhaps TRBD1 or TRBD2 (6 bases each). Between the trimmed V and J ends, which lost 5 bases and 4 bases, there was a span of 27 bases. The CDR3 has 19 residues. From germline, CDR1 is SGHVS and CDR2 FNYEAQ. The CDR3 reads CASSMGGGLPTTAYNEQFF. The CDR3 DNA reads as TGTGCCAGCAGCATGGGTGGGGGGCTCCCTACGACAGCTTACAATGAGCAGTTCTTC.

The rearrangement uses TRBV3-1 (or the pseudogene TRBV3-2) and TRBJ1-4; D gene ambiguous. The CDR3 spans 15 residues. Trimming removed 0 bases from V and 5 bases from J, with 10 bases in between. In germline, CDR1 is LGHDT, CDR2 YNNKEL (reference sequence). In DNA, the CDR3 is TGTGCCAGCAGCCAAGAGTCAAGACAAAATGAAAAACTGTTTTTT. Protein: CASSQESRQNEKLFF.

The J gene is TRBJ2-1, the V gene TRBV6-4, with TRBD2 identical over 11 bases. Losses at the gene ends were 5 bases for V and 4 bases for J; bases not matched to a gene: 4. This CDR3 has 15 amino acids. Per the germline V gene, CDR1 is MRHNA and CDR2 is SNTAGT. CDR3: CASSRLAGGYNEQFF. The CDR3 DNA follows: TGTGCCAGCAGTCGGCTAGCGGGGGGTTACAATGAGCAGTTCTTC.

This CDR3 reads CASSLAFARRVTEAFF. In DNA form, the CDR3 reads TGTGCCAGCAGCTTGGCCTTCGCTAGGAGGGTCACTGAAGCTTTCTTT. V gene TRBV5-4 combines with J gene TRBJ1-1; no clear D gene. The CDR3 contains 16 residues. Germline V gene sequence: CDR1 SGHNT, CDR2 YYREEE (reference sequence). Deletions cut 0 bases from V and 4 bases from J, with 16 bases between.

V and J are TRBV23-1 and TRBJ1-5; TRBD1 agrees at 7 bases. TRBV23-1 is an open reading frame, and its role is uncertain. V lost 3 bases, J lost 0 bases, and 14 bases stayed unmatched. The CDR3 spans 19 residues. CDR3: CASSQPNRDSKYSNQPQHF. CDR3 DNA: TGCGCCAGCAGTCAGCCTAACAGGGACAGTAAATATAGCAATCAGCCCCAGCATTTT.

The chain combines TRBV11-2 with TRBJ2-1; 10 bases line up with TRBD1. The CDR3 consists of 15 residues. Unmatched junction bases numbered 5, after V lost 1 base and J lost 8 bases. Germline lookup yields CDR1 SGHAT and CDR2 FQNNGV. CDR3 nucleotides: TGTGCCAGCAGCTTAGCAGGGGACAGGGGCCATGAGCAGTTCTTC. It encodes CASSLAGDRGHEQFF. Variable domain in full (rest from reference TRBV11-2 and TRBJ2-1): EAGVAQSPRYKIIEKRQSVAFWCNPISGHATLYWYQQILGQGPKLLIQFQNNGVVDDSQLPKDRFSAERLKGVDSTLKIQPAKLEDSAVYLCASSLAGDRGHEQFFGPGTRLTVL.

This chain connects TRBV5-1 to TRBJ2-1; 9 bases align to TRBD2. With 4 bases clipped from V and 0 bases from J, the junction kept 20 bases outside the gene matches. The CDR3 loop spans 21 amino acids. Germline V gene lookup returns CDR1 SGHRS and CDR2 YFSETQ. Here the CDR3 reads CASSPGIWVAGAPSSYNEQFF. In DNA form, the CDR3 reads TGCGCCAGCAGCCCTGGCATTTGGGTAGCGGGGGCCCCAAGCTCCTACAATGAGCAGTTCTTC. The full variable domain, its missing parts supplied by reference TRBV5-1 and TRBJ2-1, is KAGVTQTPRYLIKTRGQQVTLSCSPISGHRSVSWYQQTPGQGLQFLFEYFSETQRNKGNFPGRFSGRQFSNSRSEMNVSTLELGDSALYLCASSPGIWVAGAPSSYNEQFFGPGTRLTVL.

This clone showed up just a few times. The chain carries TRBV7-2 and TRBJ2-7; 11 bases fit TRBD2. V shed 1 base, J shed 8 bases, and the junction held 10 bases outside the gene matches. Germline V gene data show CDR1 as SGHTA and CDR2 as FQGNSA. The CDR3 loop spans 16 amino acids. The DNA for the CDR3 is TGTGCCAGCAGCTTAGATAGCGGGGGGGTTAGGAACAAGCAGTACTTC. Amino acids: CASSLDSGGVRNKQYF. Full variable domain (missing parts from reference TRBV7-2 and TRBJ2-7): GAGVSQSPSNKVTEKGKDVELRCDPISGHTALYWYRQSLGQGLEFLIYFQGNSAPDKSGLPSDRFSAERTGGSVSTLTIQRTQQEDSAVYLCASSLDSGGVRNKQYFGPGTRLTVT.

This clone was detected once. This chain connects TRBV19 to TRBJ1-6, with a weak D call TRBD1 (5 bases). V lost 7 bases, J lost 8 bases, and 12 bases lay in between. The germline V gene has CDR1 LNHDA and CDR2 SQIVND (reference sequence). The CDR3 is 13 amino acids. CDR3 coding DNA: TGTGCCAGTAAAAGGGACGGATATTCACCCCTCCACTTT. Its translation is CASKRDGYSPLHF.

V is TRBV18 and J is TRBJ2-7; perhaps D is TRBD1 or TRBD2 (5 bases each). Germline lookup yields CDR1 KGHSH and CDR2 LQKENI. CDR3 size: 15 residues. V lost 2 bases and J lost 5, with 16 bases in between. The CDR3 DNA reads TGTGCCAGCTCACCAGAGGGGCTGAATCTCAACGAGCAGTACTTC. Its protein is CASSPEGLNLNEQYF.

CDR3 in amino acids: CASSSAEDRGNEQFF. In DNA, the CDR3 is TGTGCCAGCAGTTCCGCCGAGGACAGGGGGAATGAGCAGTTCTTC. The V call is TRBV28, the J call TRBJ2-1; 10 nucleotides agree with TRBD1. The J segment lost 7 bases and the V segment lost 4 bases, leaving 7 bases of the junction unmatched. In germline, CDR1 is MDHEN, CDR2 SYDVKM. The CDR3 is 15 amino acids.

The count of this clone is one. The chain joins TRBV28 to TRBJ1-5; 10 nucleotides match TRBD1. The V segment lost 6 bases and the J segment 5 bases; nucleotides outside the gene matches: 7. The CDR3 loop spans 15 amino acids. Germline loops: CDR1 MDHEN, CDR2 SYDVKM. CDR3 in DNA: TGTGCCAGCAGCCCCGGGACAGGGGAGGATCAGCCCCAGCATTTT. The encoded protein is CASSPGTGEDQPQHF.

This chain's CDR3 is CATSDSKQGRGTGELFF. The CDR3 region has the DNA TGTGCCACCAGTGATTCAAAACAGGGGCGCGGGACCGGGGAGCTGTTTTTT. The chain combines TRBV24-1 with TRBJ2-2; the match to TRBD1 covers 7 bases. The germline gives CDR1 KGHDR, CDR2 SFDVKD. The V segment lost 2 bases and the J segment 5 bases; nucleotides outside the gene matches: 10. There are 17 residues in the CDR3.

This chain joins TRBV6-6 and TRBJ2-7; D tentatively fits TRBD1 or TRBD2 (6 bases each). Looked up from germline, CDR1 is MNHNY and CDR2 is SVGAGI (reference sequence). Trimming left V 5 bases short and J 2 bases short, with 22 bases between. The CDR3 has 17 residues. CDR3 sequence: CASSPLRGPTRTYEQYF. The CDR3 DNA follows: TGTGCCAGCAGTCCACTCCGGGGGCCGACACGCACCTACGAGCAGTACTTC.

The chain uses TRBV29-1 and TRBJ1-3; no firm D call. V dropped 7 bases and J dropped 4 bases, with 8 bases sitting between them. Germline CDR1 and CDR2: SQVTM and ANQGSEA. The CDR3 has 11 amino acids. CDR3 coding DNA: TGCAGCGGTCGGTCAGGAAACACCATATATTTT. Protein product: CSGRSGNTIYF.

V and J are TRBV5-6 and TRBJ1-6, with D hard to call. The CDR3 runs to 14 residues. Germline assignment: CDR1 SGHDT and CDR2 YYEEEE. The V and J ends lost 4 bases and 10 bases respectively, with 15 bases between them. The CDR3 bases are TGTGCCAGCAGCCTCGTCGGGGTACAGTCACCCCTCCACTTT. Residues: CASSLVGVQSPLHF.